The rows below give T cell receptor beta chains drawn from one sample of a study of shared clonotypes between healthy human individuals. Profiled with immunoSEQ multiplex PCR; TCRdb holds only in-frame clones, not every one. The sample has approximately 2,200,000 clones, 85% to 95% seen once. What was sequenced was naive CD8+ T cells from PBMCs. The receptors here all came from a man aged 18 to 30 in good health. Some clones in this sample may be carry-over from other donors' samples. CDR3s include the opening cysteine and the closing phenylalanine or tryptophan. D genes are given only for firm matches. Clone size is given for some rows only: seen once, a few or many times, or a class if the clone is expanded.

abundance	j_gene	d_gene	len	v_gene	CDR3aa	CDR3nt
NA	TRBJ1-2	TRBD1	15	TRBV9	CASSLTPDRNYGYTF	TGTGCCAGCAGCCTCACTCCGGACAGGAACTATGGCTACACCTTC
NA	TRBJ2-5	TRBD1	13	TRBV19	CASNPGQGETQYF	TGTGCCAGTAACCCTGGACAGGGAGAGACCCAGTACTTC
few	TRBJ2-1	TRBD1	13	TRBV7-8	CASSSGGTGEQFF	TGTGCCAGCAGCTCAGGGGGGACAGGGGAGCAGTTCTTC
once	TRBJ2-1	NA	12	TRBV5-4	CASSLYMREQFF	TGTGCCAGCAGCTTGTACATGCGTGAGCAGTTCTTC
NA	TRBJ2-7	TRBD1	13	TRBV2	CAILRQGSYEQYF	TGTGCCATCCTTAGACAGGGCTCCTACGAGCAGTACTTC
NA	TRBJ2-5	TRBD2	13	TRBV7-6	CASSRLAEETQYF	TGTGCCAGCAGCCGACTAGCGGAGGAGACCCAGTACTTC
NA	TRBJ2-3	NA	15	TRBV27	CASSLGRPSTDTQYF	TGTGCCAGCAGTTTGGGGCGGCCTAGCACAGATACGCAGTATTTT
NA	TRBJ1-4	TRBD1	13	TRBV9	CASSDRGKGELFF	TGTGCCAGCAGCGACAGGGGTAAGGGAGAACTGTTTTTT
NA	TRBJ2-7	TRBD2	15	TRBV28	CASSLGLAGPYEQYF	TGTGCCAGCAGCTTAGGACTAGCGGGACCCTACGAGCAGTACTTC
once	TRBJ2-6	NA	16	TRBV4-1	CASSQGPGSGANVLTF	TGCGCCAGCAGCCAAGGGCCCGGGTCTGGGGCCAACGTCCTGACTTTC
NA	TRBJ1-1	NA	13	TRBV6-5	CASSYRVGTEAFF	TGTGCCAGCAGTTACAGGGTGGGCACTGAAGCTTTCTTT
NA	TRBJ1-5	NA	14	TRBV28	CASSLGQPGQPQHF	TGTGCCAGCAGTTTGGGGCAGCCCGGTCAGCCCCAGCATTTT
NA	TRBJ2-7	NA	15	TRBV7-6	CASSSGTGGTYEQYF	TGTGCCAGCAGCTCCGGGACCGGGGGAACCTACGAGCAGTACTTC
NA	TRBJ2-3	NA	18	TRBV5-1	CASSPLPRDMKSTDTQYF	TGCGCCAGCAGCCCATTACCCAGGGACATGAAGAGCACAGATACGCAGTATTTT
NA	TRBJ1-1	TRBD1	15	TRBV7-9	CASSSRTGMNTEAFF	TGTGCCAGCAGCTCGAGGACAGGAATGAACACTGAAGCTTTCTTT
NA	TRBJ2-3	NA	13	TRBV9	CASSPQDLDTQYF	TGTGCCAGCAGCCCCCAGGACCTAGATACGCAGTATTTT
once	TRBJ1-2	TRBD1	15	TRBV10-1	CASSESRQGVYGYTF	TGCGCCAGCAGTGAGTCCCGACAGGGGGTCTATGGCTACACCTTC
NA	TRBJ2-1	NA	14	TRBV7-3	CASSLTHRNNEQFF	TGTGCCAGCAGCTTAACCCACCGAAACAATGAGCAGTTCTTC
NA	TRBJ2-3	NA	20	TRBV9	CASSVGLGAGTLKGTDTQYF	TGTGCCAGCAGCGTAGGCTTGGGAGCGGGCACCCTTAAGGGCACAGATACGCAGTATTTT
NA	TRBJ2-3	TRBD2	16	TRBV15	CATSRGGGRISDTQYF	TGTGCCACCAGCAGAGGGGGAGGGCGGATTTCAGATACGCAGTATTTT
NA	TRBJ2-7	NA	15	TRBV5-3	CARSPLQWVSYEQYF	TGTGCCAGAAGCCCGCTACAGTGGGTCTCCTACGAGCAGTACTTC
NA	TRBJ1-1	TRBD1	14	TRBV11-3	CASSQGTANTEAFF	TGTGCCAGCAGCCAAGGGACAGCCAACACTGAAGCTTTCTTT
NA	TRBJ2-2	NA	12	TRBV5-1	CASGGNTGELFF	TGCGCCAGCGGGGGGAACACCGGGGAGCTGTTTTTT
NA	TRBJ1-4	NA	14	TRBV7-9	CASSPGDPREKLFF	TGTGCCAGCAGCCCCGGTGACCCGAGGGAAAAACTGTTTTTT
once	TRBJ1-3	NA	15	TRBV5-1	CASSLLGIAGNTIYF	TGCGCCAGCAGCTTGCTGGGGATAGCTGGAAACACCATATATTTT
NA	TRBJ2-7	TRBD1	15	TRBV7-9	CASSGVDRNHYEQYF	TGTGCCAGCAGCGGAGTGGACAGGAATCACTACGAGCAGTACTTC
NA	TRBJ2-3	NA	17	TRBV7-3	CASSPLLGAASTDTQYF	TGTGCCAGCAGCCCACTACTGGGGGCAGCTAGCACAGATACGCAGTATTTT
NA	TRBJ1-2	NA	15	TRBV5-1	CASSLARQAPYGYTF	TGCGCCAGCAGCTTGGCTCGGCAGGCCCCCTATGGCTACACCTTC
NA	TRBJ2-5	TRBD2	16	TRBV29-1	CSVEDLLAGAVETQYF	TGCAGCGTTGAAGATCTGCTAGCGGGAGCGGTGGAGACCCAGTACTTC
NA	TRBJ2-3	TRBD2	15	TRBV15	CATSRLAGGTDTQYF	TGTGCCACCAGCAGATTAGCGGGTGGCACAGATACGCAGTATTTT
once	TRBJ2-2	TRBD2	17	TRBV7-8	CASSLNSGRANTGELFF	TGTGCCAGCAGCCTCAATAGCGGGAGGGCGAACACCGGGGAGCTGTTTTTT
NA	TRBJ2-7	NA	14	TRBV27	CASSFSQGSYEQYF	TGTGCCAGCAGTTTCTCACAGGGCTCCTACGAGCAGTACTTC
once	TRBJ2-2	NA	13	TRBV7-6	CASSLAGTGELFF	TGTGCCAGCAGCTTAGCGGGGACCGGGGAGCTGTTTTTT
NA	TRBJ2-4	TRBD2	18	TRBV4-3	CASSQDGAAGEAKNIQYF	TGCGCCAGCAGCCAAGATGGAGCAGCGGGAGAGGCCAAAAACATTCAGTACTTC
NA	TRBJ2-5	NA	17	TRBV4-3	CASSQDGWTTGQETQYF	TGCGCCAGCAGCCAAGACGGCTGGACGACAGGCCAAGAGACCCAGTACTTC
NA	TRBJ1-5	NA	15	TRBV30	CAWSVYSGANQPQHF	TGTGCCTGGAGTGTTTATTCAGGGGCGAATCAGCCCCAGCATTTT
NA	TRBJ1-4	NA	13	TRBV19	CASRDPWGEKLFF	TGTGCCAGTAGGGACCCATGGGGTGAAAAACTGTTTTTT
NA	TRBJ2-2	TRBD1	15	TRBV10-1	CASSDSGQGAGELFF	TGCGCCAGCAGTGATTCGGGACAGGGGGCCGGGGAGCTGTTTTTT
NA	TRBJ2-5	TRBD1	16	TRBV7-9	CASSRTGTVLQETQYF	TGTGCCAGCAGCCGGACCGGGACAGTCTTACAAGAGACCCAGTACTTC
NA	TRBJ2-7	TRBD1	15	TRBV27	CASSFGRDRRYEQYF	TGTGCCAGCAGTTTTGGCCGGGACAGGAGATACGAGCAGTACTTC
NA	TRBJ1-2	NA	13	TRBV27	CASSLRGRKDYTF	TGTGCCAGCAGTCTAAGGGGCAGGAAAGACTACACCTTC
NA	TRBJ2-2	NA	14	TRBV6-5	CASSPGFNTGELFF	TGTGCCAGCAGCCCGGGCTTCAACACCGGGGAGCTGTTTTTT
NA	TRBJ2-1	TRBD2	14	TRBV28	CASSQTSGYNEQFF	TGTGCCAGCAGCCAAACTAGCGGATACAATGAGCAGTTCTTC
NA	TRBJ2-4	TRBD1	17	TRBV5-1	CASSPTLQGADWNIQYF	TGCGCCAGCAGCCCGACCCTACAGGGGGCCGATTGGAACATTCAGTACTTC
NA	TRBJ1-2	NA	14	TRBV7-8	CASSLDGGGYGYTF	TGTGCCAGCAGCTTGGATGGGGGTGGCTATGGCTACACCTTC
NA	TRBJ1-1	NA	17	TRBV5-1	CASSFPRDRASDTEAFF	TGCGCCAGCAGCTTCCCGCGGGATCGAGCTTCGGACACTGAAGCTTTCTTT
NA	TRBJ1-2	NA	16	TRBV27	CASSTRPRQGGDGYTF	TGTGCCAGCAGTACCCGACCTCGGCAGGGTGGCGATGGCTACACCTTC
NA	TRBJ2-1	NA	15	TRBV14	CASSQESRHYNEQFF	TGTGCCAGCAGCCAAGAAAGCAGGCACTACAATGAGCAGTTCTTC
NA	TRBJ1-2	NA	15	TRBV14	CASSPWGQRMGGYTF	TGTGCCAGCAGCCCATGGGGACAACGGATGGGCGGCTACACCTTC
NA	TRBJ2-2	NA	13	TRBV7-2	CASSMGGAGELFF	TGTGCCAGCTCTATGGGGGGTGCCGGGGAGCTGTTTTTT
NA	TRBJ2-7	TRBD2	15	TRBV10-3	CAIRPGTSRDGEQYF	TGTGCCATCAGGCCCGGGACTAGTAGGGATGGGGAGCAGTACTTC